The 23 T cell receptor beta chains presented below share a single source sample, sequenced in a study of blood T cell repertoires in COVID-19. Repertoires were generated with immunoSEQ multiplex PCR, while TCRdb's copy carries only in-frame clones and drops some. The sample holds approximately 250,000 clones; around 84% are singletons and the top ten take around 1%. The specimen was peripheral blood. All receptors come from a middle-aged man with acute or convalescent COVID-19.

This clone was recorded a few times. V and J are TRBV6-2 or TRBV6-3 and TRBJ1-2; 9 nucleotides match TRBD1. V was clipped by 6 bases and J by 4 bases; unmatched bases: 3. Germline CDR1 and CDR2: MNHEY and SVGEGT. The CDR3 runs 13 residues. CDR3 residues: CASSPDRGYGYTF. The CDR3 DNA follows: TGTGCCAGCAGCCCGGACAGGGGCTATGGCTACACCTTC.

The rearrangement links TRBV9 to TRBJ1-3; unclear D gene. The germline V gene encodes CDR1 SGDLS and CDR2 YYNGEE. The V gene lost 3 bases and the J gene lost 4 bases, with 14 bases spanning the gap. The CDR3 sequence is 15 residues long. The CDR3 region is CASSAQTTQGNTIYF. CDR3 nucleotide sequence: TGTGCCAGCAGCGCCCAAACAACACAAGGAAACACCATATATTTT.

In nucleotides, the CDR3 is TGTGCCAGCAGCCGGGACAGGGATAATTCACCCCTCCACTTT. Encoded protein: CASSRDRDNSPLHF. The chain uses TRBV3-1 (or the pseudogene TRBV3-2) and TRBJ1-6; 9 nucleotides line up with TRBD1. After removal of 4 bases from V and 5 bases from J, the junction contained 0 bases not matched to a gene. Germline CDR1 LGHDT, CDR2 YNNKEL (reference sequence). The CDR3 extends over 14 amino acids.

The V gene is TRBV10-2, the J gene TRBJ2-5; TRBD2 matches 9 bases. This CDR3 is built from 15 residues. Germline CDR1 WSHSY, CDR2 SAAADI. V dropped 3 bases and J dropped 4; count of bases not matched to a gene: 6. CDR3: CASSDPSGVGETQYF. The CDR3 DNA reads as TGCGCCAGCAGTGACCCTAGCGGGGTAGGAGAGACCCAGTACTTC.

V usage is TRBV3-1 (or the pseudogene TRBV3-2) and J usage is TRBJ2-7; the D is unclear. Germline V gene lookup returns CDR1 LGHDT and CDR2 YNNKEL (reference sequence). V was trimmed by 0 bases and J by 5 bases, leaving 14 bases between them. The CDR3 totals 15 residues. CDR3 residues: CASSQDRSFSNEQYF. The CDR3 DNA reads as TGTGCCAGCAGCCAAGATCGGAGTTTCTCAAACGAGCAGTACTTC.

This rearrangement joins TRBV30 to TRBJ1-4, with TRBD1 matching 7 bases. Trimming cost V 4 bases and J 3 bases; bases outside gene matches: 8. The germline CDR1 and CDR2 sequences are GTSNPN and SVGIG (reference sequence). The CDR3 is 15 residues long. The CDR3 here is CAWKPTGAPNEKLFF. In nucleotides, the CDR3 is TGTGCCTGGAAACCTACAGGGGCCCCTAATGAAAAACTGTTTTTT.

The DNA of the CDR3 is TGTGCCAGCTCCCTGGGGGCAGGGGTCTCCTACGAGCAGTACTTC. As protein: CASSLGAGVSYEQYF. The chain links TRBV3-1 (or the pseudogene TRBV3-2) to TRBJ2-7, with D possibly being TRBD1 (6 bases). The CDR3 consists of 15 residues. The V end was cut by 8 bases, the J end by 0 bases, with 17 bases between. From germline, CDR1 is LGHDT and CDR2 YNNKEL (reference sequence).

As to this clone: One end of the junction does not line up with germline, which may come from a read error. In DNA, the CDR3 is TGCACCAACCGGGACAGGAACACCGGGGAGCTGTTTTTT. Amino acids: CTNRDRNTGELFF. The chain carries TRBV2 and TRBJ2-2, with TRBD1 matching 7 bases. The CDR3 is 13 amino acids. Looked up from germline, CDR1 is SNHLY and CDR2 is FYNNEI.

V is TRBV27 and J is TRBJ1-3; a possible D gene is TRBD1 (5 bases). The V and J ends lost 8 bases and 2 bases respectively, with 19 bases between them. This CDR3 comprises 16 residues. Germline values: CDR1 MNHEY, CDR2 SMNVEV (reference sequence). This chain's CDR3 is CASSSASGSAGNTIYF. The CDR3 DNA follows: TGTGCCAGCTCCTCTGCCTCAGGGTCTGCTGGAAACACCATATATTTT.

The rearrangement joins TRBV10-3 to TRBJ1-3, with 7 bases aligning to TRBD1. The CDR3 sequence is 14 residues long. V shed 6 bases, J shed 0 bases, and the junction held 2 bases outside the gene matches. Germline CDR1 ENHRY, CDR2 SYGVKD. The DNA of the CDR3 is TGTGCCATCAGCCGGGACAGCTCTGGAAACACCATATATTTT. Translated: CAISRDSSGNTIYF.

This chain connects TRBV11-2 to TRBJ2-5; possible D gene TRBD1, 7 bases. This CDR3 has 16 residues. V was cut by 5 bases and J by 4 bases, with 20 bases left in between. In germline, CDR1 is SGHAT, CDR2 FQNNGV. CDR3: CASSLNQPQGGETQYF. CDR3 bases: TGTGCCAGCAGCCTGAACCAGCCTCAGGGGGGAGAGACCCAGTACTTC.

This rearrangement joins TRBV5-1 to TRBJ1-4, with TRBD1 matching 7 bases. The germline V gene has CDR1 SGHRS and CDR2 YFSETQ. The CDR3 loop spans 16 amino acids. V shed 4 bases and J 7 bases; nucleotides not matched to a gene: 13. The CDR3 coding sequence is TGCGCCAGCAGCCTCCTTACAGGGGAGAAGAGTGAAAAACTGTTTTTT. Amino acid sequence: CASSLLTGEKSEKLFF.

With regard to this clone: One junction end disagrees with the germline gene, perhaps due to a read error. CDR3: CASSQGTGGGKWCF. Written as DNA, the CDR3 is TGTGCCAGCAGCCAAGGGACAGGGGGGGGCAAATGGTGCTTT. The rearrangement links TRBV3-1 (or the pseudogene TRBV3-2) to TRBJ1-6; 10 nucleotides match TRBD1. CDR1 is LGHDT, CDR2 YNNKEL, per germline (reference sequence). CDR3 length equals 14 residues.

In DNA, the CDR3 is TGTGCCAGCAGCCAAGATTCAGGGGCTGGAAACACCATATATTTT. Encoded protein: CASSQDSGAGNTIYF. The chain employs TRBV3-1 (or the pseudogene TRBV3-2) and TRBJ1-3; possibly TRBD1 for D (6 bases). The V end was cut by 0 bases, the J end by 2 bases, with 8 bases between. Germline CDR1 LGHDT, CDR2 YNNKEL (reference sequence). This CDR3 has 15 residues.

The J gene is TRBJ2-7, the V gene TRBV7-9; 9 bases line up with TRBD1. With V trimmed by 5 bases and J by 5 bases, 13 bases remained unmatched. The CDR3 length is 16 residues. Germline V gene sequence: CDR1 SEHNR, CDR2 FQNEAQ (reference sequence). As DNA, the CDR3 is TGTGCCAGCAGCCCCCGGGACAGGGTTGGGGGAGACGAGCAGTACTTC. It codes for CASSPRDRVGGDEQYF.

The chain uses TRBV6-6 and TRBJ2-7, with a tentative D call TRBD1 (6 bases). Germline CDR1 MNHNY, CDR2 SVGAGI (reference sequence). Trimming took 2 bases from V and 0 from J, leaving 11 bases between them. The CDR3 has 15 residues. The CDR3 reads CASSYLGAFSYEQYF. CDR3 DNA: TGTGCCAGCAGTTACCTGGGGGCCTTCTCCTACGAGCAGTACTTC.

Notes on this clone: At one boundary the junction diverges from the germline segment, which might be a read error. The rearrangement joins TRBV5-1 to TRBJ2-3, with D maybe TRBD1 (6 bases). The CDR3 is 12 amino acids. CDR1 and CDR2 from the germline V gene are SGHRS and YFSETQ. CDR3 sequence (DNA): TGCGCCAGCAGTTTGGACAGACATACGCAGTATTTT. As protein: CASSLDRHTQYF.

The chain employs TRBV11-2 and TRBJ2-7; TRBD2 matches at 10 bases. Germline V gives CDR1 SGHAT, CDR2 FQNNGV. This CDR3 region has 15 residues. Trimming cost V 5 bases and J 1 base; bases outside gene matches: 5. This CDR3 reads CASSRGLAVSYEQYF. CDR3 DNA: TGTGCCAGCAGCCGAGGACTAGCGGTATCCTACGAGCAGTACTTC.

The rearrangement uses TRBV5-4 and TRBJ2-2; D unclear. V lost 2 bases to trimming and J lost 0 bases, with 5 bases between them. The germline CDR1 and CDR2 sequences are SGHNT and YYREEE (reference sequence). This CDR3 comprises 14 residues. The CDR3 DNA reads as TGTGCCAGCAGCTTAACGGCGAACACCGGGGAGCTGTTTTTT. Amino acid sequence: CASSLTANTGELFF.

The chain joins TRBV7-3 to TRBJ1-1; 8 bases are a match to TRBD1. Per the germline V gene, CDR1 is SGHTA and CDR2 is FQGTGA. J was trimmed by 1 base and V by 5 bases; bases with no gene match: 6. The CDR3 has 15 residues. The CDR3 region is CASSRTDRENTEAFF. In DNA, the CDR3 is TGTGCCAGCAGCCGAACGGACAGGGAGAACACTGAAGCTTTCTTT. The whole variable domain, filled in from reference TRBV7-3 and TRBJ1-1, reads GAGVSQTPSNKVTEKGKYVELRCDPISGHTALYWYRQSLGQGPEFLIYFQGTGAADDSGLPNDRFFAVRPEGSVSTLKIQRTERGDSAVYLCASSRTDRENTEAFFGQGTRLTVV.

CDR3 nucleotide sequence: TGTGCCAGCAGCTCCGGGGGACGGTACACAGATACGCAGTATTTT. The encoded protein is CASSSGGRYTDTQYF. This chain links TRBV9 with TRBJ2-3; D is possibly TRBD2 (6 bases). Trimming cost V 4 bases and J 2 bases, with 14 bases left between them. The germline V gene has CDR1 SGDLS and CDR2 YYNGEE. This CDR3 contains 15 residues.

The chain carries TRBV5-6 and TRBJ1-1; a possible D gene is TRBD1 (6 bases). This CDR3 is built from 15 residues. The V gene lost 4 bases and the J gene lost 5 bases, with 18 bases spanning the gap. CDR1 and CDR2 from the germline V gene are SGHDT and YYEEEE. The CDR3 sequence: CASSARQAGRTEAFF. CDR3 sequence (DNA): TGTGCCAGCAGCGCCAGACAGGCCGGGAGGACTGAAGCTTTCTTT.

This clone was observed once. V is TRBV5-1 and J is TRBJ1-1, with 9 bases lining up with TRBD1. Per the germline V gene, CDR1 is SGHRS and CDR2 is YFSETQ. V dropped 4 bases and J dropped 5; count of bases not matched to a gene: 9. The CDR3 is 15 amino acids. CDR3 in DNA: TGCGCCAGCAGCCTGTCCGGGACAGGGAGAACTGAAGCTTTCTTT. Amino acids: CASSLSGTGRTEAFF.